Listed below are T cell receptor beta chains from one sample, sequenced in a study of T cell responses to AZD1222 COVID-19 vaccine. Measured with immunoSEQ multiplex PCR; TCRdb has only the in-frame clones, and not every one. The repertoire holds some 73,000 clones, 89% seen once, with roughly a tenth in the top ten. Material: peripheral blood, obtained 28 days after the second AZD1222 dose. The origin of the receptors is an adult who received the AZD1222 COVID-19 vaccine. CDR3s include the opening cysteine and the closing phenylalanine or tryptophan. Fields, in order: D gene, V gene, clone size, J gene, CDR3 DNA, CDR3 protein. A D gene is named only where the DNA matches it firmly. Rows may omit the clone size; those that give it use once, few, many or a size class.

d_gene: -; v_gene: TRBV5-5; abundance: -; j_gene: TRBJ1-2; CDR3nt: TGTGCCAGCAGCCATACAGGATTCTATGGCTACACCTTC; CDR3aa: CASSHTGFYGYTF
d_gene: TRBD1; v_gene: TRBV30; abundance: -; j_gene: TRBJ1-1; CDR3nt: TGTGCCTGGAGTCCAGGACAGGGGAGGACTGAAGCTTTCTTT; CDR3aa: CAWSPGQGRTEAFF
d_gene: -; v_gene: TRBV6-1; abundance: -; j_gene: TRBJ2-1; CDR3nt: TGTGCCAGCAGTGAGACCTCGGGGGATCTCTACAATGAGCAGTTCTTC; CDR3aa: CASSETSGDLYNEQFF
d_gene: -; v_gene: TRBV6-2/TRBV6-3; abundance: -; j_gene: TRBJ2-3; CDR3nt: TGTGCCAGCAGCCGCCCGGGGGGCACAGATACGCAGTATTTT; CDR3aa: CASSRPGGTDTQYF
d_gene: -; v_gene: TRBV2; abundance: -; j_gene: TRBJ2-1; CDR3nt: TGTGCCCTGCAGTGGGGGCGTGTCGATGAGCAGTTCTTC; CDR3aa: CALQWGRVDEQFF
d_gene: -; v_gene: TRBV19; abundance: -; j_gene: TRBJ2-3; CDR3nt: TGTGCCAGTAGTATAGGGGAACCCAGCACAGATACGCAGTATTTT; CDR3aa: CASSIGEPSTDTQYF
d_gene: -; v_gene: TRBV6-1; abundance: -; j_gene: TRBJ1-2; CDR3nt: TGTGCCAGCAGTGAAGTACAGCCTAACTATGGCTACACCTTC; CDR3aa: CASSEVQPNYGYTF
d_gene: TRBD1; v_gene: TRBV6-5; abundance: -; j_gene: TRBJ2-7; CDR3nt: TGTGCCAGCAGTCCCGGGACAGGGAGTACCTACGAGCAGTACTTC; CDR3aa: CASSPGTGSTYEQYF
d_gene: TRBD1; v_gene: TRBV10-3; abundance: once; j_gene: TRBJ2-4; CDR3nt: TGTGCCATCAGCCGCGGGACAGGGGCAGCCAAAAACATTCAGTACTTC; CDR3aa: CAISRGTGAAKNIQYF
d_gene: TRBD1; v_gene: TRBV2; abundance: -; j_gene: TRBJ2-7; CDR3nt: TGTGCCAGCACGGACAGGGGGCCGTCCTACGAGCAGTACTTC; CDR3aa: CASTDRGPSYEQYF
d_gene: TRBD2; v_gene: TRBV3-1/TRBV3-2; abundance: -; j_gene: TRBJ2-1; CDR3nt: TGTGCCAGCAGCGGACTAGTGGGTGAGCAGTTCTTC; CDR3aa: CASSGLVGEQFF
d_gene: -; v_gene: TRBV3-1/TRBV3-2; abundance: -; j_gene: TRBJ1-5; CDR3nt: TGTGCCAGCAGCCAAGGCCCGGGGGCCGGATTGAGCAATCAGCCCCAGCATTTT; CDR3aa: CASSQGPGAGLSNQPQHF
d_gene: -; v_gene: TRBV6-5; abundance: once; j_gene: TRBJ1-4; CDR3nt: TGTGCCAGCAGTTACTGGGGGCAGGGAAAAGAAAAACTGTTTTTT; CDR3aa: CASSYWGQGKEKLFF
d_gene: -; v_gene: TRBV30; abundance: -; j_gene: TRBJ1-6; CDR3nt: TGTGCCTGGAGATCAGGACAGAATTCACCCCTCCACTTT; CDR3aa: CAWRSGQNSPLHF
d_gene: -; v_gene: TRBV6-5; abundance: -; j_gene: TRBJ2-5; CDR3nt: TGTGCCAGCACCGCCGGAACGGGGAGAGAGACCCAGTACTTC; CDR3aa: CASTAGTGRETQYF
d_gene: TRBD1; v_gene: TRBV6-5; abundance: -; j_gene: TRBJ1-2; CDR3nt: TGTGCCAGCAGTTCGGACAGGTCGTTTGGCTACACCTTC; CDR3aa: CASSSDRSFGYTF
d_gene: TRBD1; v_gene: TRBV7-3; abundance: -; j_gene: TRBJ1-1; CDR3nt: TGTGCCAGCAGCTTAACACCGGGACAGGGGCCCATGAACACTGAAGCTTTCTTT; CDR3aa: CASSLTPGQGPMNTEAFF
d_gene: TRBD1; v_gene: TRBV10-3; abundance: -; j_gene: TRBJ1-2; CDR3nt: TGTGCCATCAGGTTGACAGGGGCGCAAAACTATGGCTACACCTTC; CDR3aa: CAIRLTGAQNYGYTF
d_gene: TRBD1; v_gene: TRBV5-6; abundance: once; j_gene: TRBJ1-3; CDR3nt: TGTGCCAGCAGCGTGGGACAGGGGATCGGAACTGGAAACACCATATATTTT; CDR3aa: CASSVGQGIGTGNTIYF
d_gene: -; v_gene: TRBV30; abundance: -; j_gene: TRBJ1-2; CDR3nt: TGTGCCTGGAGTGCCAGCGGACAGACTAACTATGGCTACACCTTC; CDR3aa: CAWSASGQTNYGYTF
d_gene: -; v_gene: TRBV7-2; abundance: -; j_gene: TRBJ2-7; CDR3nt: TGTGCCAGCAGCTCAACATCCTACGAGCAGTACTTC; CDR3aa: CASSSTSYEQYF
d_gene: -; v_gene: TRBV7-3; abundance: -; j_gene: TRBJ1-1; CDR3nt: TGTGCCAGCAGCTCAGGGGTTAGCACTGAAGCTTTCTTT; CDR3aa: CASSSGVSTEAFF
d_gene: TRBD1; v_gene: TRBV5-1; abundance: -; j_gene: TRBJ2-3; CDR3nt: TGCGCCAGCAGCCTTACCGGGACAGGGCAGCCAGATACGCAGTATTTT; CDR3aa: CASSLTGTGQPDTQYF
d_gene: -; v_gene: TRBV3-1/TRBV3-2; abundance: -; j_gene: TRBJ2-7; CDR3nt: TGTGCCAGCAGCCAATTGTCCTACGAGCAGTACTTC; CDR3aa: CASSQLSYEQYF
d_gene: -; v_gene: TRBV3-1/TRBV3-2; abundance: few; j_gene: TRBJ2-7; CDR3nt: TGTGCCAGCAGCCAAACAGGGAGGTACGAGCAGTACTTC; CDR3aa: CASSQTGRYEQYF